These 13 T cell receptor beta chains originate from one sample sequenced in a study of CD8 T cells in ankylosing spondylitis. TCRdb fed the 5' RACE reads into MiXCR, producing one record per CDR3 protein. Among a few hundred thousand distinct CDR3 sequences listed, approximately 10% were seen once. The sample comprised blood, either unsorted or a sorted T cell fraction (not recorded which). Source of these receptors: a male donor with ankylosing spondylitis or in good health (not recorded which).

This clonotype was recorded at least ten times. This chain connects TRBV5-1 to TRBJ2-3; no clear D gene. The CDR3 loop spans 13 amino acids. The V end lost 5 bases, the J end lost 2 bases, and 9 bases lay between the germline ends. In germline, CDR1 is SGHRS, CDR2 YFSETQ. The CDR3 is CASSSEVTDTQYF. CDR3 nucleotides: TGCGCCAGCAGTTCCGAGGTCACAGATACGCAGTATTTT. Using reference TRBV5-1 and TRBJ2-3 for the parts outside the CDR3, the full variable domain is KAGVTQTPRYLIKTRGQQVTLSCSPISGHRSVSWYQQTPGQGLQFLFEYFSETQRNKGNFPGRFSGRQFSNSRSEMNVSTLELGDSALYLCASSSEVTDTQYFGPGTRLTVL.

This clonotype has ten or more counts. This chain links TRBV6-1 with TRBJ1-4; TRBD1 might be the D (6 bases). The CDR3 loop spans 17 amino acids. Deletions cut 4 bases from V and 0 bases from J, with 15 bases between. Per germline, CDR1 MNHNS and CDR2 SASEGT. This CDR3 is CASSALGQIATNEKLFF. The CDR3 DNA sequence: TGTGCCAGCAGTGCCCTAGGACAGATAGCAACTAATGAAAAACTGTTTTTT.

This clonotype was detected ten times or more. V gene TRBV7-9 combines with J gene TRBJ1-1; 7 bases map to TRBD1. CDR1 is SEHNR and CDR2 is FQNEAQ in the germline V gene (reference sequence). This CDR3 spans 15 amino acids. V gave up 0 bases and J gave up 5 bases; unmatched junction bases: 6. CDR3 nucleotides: TGTGCCAGCAGCTTAGCATCAGGGGGAAGGACTGAAGCTTTCTTT. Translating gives CASSLASGGRTEAFF.

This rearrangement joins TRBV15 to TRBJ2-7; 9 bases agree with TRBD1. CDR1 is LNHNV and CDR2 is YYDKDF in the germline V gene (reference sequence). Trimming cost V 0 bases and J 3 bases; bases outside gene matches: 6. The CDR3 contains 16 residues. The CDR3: CATSRELDRGLYEQYF. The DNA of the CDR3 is TGTGCCACCAGCAGAGAACTGGACAGGGGCCTCTACGAGCAGTACTTC.

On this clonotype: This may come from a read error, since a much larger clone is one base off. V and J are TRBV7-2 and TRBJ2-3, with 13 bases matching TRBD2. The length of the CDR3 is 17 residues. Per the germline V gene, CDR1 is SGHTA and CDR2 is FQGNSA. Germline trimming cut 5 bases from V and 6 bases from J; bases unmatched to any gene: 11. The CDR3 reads CASSLIGLAGVGDTQYF. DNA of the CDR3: TGTGCCAGCAGCCTTATCGGACTAGCGGGGGTCGGGGATACGCAGTATTTT.

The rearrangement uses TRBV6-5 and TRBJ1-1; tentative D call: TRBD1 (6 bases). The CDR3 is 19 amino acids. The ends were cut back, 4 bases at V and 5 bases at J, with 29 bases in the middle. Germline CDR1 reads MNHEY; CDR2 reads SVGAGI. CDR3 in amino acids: CASSSPSGGAEGGTTEAFF. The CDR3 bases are TGTGCCAGCAGTTCCCCCTCGGGGGGCGCCGAGGGGGGAACAACTGAAGCTTTCTTT.

The CDR3 coding sequence is TGTGCCAGTAGTACCCAGGGGGCAGCTAATGAAAAACTGTTTTTT. Protein: CASSTQGAANEKLFF. The chain employs TRBV19 and TRBJ1-4, with 8 bases identical to TRBD1. J was trimmed by 3 bases and V by 4 bases; bases with no gene match: 4. This CDR3 has 15 amino acids. In germline, CDR1 is LNHDA, CDR2 SQIVND (reference sequence). The variable domain in full, completed from reference TRBV19 and TRBJ1-4, reads DGGITQSPKYLFRKEGQNVTLSCEQNLNHDAMYWYRQDPGQGLRLIYYSQIVNDFQKGDIAEGYSVSREKKESFPLTVTSAQKNPTAFYLCASSTQGAANEKLFFGSGTQLSVL.

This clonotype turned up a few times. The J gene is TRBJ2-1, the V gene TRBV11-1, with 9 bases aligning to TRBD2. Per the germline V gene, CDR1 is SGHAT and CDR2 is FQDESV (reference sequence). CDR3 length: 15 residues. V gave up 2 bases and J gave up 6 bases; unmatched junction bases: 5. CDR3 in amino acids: CASSLSLAGSNEQFF. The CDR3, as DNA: TGTGCCAGCAGCTTATCTCTAGCGGGGAGCAATGAGCAGTTCTTC.

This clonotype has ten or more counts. The DNA of the CDR3 is TGTGCCAGCAGTTGGGGAATGGATAGTCTTCAACAGTTCTTC. Encoded protein: CASSWGMDSLQQFF. The chain is built from TRBV12-3 or TRBV12-4 and TRBJ2-1; D call uncertain. Trimming stripped 4 bases from V and 13 bases from J, with 20 bases between. The CDR3 sequence is 14 residues long.

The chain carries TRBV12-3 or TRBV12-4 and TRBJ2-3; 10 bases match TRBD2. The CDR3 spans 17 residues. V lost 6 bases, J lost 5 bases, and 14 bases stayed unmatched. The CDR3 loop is CASSPGERGGAIDTQYF. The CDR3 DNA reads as TGTGCCAGCAGCCCCGGGGAGCGGGGGGGCGCGATAGATACGCAGTATTTT.

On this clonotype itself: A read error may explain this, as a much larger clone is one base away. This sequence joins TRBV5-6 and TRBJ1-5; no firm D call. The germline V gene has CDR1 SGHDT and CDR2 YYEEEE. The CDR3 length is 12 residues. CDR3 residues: CASSYNNHPQHF. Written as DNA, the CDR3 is TGTGCCAGCAGCTATAATAATCACCCCCAGCATTTT.

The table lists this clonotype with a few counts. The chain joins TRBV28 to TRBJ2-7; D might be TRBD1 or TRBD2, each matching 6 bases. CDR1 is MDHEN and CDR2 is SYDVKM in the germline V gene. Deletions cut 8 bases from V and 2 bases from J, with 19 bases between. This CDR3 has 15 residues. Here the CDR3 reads CASRGGPLGAYEQYF. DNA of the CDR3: TGTGCCAGCCGAGGGGGGCCACTGGGGGCCTACGAGCAGTACTTC.

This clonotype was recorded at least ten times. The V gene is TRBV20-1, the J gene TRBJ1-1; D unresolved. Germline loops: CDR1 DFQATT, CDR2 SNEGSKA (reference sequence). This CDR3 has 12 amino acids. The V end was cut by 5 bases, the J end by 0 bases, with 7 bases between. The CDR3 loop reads CSARQMNTEAFF. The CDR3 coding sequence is TGCAGTGCTCGGCAGATGAACACTGAAGCTTTCTTT.